This note documents a single T cell receptor beta chain sequence. What it binds is unknown. The CDR3 has 16 residues. V was clipped by 3 bases and J by 4 bases; unmatched bases: 11. Germline V gives CDR1 DFQATT, CDR2 SNEGSKA (reference sequence). The second PCR ran roughly 6 to 11 cycles with a sample-barcoded 5' primer and J-beta primers. Each CDR3 protein is one row after TCRdb ran MiXCR on the 5' RACE reads. The sample lists approximately 900,000 distinct CDR3 sequences, roughly 52% seen once, with 13% in the top ten. This specimen comes from a study of blood T cells in healthy people across ages. Study outcomes and limitations: A strong correlation was found between TCR beta diversity and the percentage of naive T cells.

Donors gave around 9.8 milliliters of peripheral blood apiece. Material for sequencing was blood. The receptor was isolated from a man in his thirties or forties in good health. V gene TRBV20-1 combines with J gene TRBJ2-3, with 9 bases aligning to TRBD1. The CDR3: CSARDAGTGLADTQYF. CDR3 DNA sequence: TGCAGTGCTAGGGACGCCGGGACAGGGCTCGCAGATACGCAGTATTTT.